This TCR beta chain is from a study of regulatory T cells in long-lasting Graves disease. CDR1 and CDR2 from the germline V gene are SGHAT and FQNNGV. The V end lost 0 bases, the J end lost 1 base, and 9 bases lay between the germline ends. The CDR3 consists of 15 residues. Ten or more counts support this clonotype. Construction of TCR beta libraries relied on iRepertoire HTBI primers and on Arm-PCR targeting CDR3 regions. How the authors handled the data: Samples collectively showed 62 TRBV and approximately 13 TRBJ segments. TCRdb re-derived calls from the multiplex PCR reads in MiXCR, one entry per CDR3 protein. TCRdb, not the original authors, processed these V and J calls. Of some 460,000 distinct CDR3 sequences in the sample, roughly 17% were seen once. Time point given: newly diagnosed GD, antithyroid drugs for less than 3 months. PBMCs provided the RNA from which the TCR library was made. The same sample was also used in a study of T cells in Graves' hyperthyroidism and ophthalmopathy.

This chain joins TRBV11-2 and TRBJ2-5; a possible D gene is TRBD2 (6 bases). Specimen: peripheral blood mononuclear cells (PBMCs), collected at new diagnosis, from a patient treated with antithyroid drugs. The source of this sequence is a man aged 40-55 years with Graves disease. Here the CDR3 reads CASSLDRGSQETQYF. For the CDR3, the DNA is TGTGCCAGCAGCTTAGATCGGGGGTCCCAAGAGACCCAGTACTTC. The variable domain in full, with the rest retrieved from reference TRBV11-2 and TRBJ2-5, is EAGVAQSPRYKIIEKRQSVAFWCNPISGHATLYWYQQILGQGPKLLIQFQNNGVVDDSQLPKDRFSAERLKGVDSTLKIQPAKLEDSAVYLCASSLDRGSQETQYFGPGTRLLVL.